This TCR beta chain was captured in a study of technical replicates of blood from a handful of donors. The repertoire was sequenced with immunoSEQ multiplex PCR; TCRdb's copy has only in-frame clones and lacks some. The data show roughly 66,000 clones, more than 75% seen once. From germline, CDR1 is SGHTA and CDR2 FQGNSA. V lost 5 bases and J lost 7; bases outside the gene matches: 7. The CDR3 extends over 14 amino acids. This clone was seen only once. Material for sequencing was PBMCs. The origin of this receptor is a human donor in good health. Some clones in this sample may be carry-over from other donors' samples. This chain links TRBV7-2 with TRBJ1-5; 8 bases align to TRBD1. The CDR3 protein is CASSGRQGQQPQHF. For the CDR3, the DNA is TGTGCCAGCAGCGGCCGACAGGGGCAACAGCCCCAGCATTTT.